The clone carrying this T cell receptor beta chain came up a few times. The library protocol tagged individual cDNA molecules with unique molecular identifiers. One entry per CDR3 protein, called by TCRdb with MiXCR from the 5' RACE reads. The sample gives under 85,000 distinct CDR3 sequences, about 14% of which show up once; roughly 3.7% is in the top ten. These data come from a study of early T cells in non-severe SARS-CoV-2 infection. The clonotype was recovered from an adult who was a healthcare worker with PCR-confirmed SARS-CoV-2 infection or an uninfected control (not recorded which). The sample here was whole blood, taken at baseline.

The CDR3 loop is CASSPGPGYGSSTDTQYF. The CDR3 nucleotides read TGTGCCAGTAGTCCCGGCCCGGGGTATGGCAGTAGCACAGATACGCAGTATTTT. The gene calls are TRBV19 and TRBJ2-3, with D possibly matching TRBD2 (5 bases). CDR1 is LNHDA, CDR2 SQIVND, per germline (reference sequence). Trimming pared 5 bases from V and 0 bases from J, leaving 21 bases between. This CDR3 has 18 amino acids.